The next 16 T cell receptor beta chains were all read from a single sample in a study of beta chain features in type 1 diabetes. Every isolated RNA sample was fully reverse transcribed, so sequencing captured expressed TCRB transcripts. Method: immunoSEQ multiplex PCR; TCRdb's copy keeps in-frame clones and lacks some. Of 400,000 to 500,000 clones in the sample, about 15% are singletons; the top ten hold 0.035% to 0.045%. What was sequenced was naive CD4+ T cells from blood. The source of these receptors is a man aged 25 to 45 in good health.

Only a few counts were recorded for this clone. The chain joins TRBV11-2 to TRBJ2-7; D not resolved. The length of the CDR3 is 12 residues. The V gene's germline CDR1 is SGHAT and CDR2 FQNNGV. Trimming left V 3 bases short and J 3 bases short, with 6 bases between. CDR3 residues: CASSLRNYEQYF. DNA for the CDR3: TGTGCCAGCAGCTTGAGAAACTACGAGCAGTACTTC.

V usage is TRBV7-8 and J usage is TRBJ2-5; 12 bases are shared with TRBD2. The germline V gene encodes CDR1 SGHVS and CDR2 FQNEAQ. The CDR3 spans 16 residues. The ends lost 2 bases at V and 3 bases at J; junction bases unmatched: 4. The CDR3: CASSLRRLAGEETQYF. CDR3 in DNA: TGTGCCAGCAGCTTAAGGAGACTAGCGGGGGAAGAGACCCAGTACTTC.

The V call is TRBV29-1, the J call TRBJ2-1, with 7 bases lining up with TRBD2. V shed 6 bases, J shed 0 bases, and the junction held 8 bases outside the gene matches. CDR3 length: 15 residues. Germline V gives CDR1 SQVTM, CDR2 ANQGSEA. CDR3 nucleotide sequence: TGCAGCGTCGCTTGGCGGGGGAGCTCCTACAATGAGCAGTTCTTC. Amino acid sequence: CSVAWRGSSYNEQFF.

This clone came up a few times. CDR3 in DNA: TGCGCCAGCAGCCAGGAGCCCCTACCCGAGCAGTACTTC. Its translation is CASSQEPLPEQYF. The chain carries TRBV4-1 and TRBJ2-7; no clear D. Germline CDR1 is MGHRA and CDR2 is YSYEKL. This CDR3 spans 13 amino acids. Trimming left V 3 bases short and J 6 bases short, with 12 bases between.

This clone has just a few counts. The rearrangement joins TRBV5-1 to TRBJ1-2; no clear D gene. The CDR3 extends over 13 amino acids. The ends were cut back, 4 bases at V and 5 bases at J, with 12 bases in the middle. Per the germline V gene, CDR1 is SGHRS and CDR2 is YFSETQ. The CDR3 DNA sequence: TGCGCCAGCAGCCCGGATGAGGAGTATGGCTACACCTTC. Translated, it gives CASSPDEEYGYTF.

The V gene is TRBV6-1, the J gene TRBJ2-5; no firm D call. In germline, CDR1 is MNHNS, CDR2 SASEGT. The CDR3 length is 14 residues. Trimming cost V 1 base and J 2 bases, with 8 bases left between them. The CDR3 sequence is CASSEEGRQETQYF. The CDR3 DNA reads as TGTGCCAGCAGTGAAGAGGGCAGACAAGAGACCCAGTACTTC.

The chain has TRBV7-2 and TRBJ1-5; D is possibly TRBD1 (5 bases). This CDR3 has 14 residues. Between the trimmed V and J ends, which lost 5 bases and 5 bases, there was a span of 13 bases. In germline, CDR1 is SGHTA, CDR2 FQGNSA. The chain's CDR3 is CASSGWGGDQPQHF. CDR3 in DNA: TGTGCCAGCAGCGGGTGGGGCGGGGATCAGCCCCAGCATTTT.

In nucleotides, the CDR3 is TGCGCCAGCAGTGGGACACGAAGCTCTGGGGCCAACGTCCTGACTTTC. Protein product: CASSGTRSSGANVLTF. This chain uses TRBV4-1 with TRBJ2-6; the D gene is possibly TRBD1 (6 bases). Trimming took 6 bases from V and 0 from J, leaving 12 bases between them. The CDR3 has 16 amino acids. Germline V gene data show CDR1 as MGHRA and CDR2 as YSYEKL.

J is TRBJ2-5 and V is TRBV4-3; 7 bases fit TRBD1. The CDR3 sequence is 15 residues long. Unmatched junction bases numbered 3, after V lost 1 base and J lost 1 base. Germline V lookup: CDR1 LGHNA, CDR2 YSLEER. In DNA form, the CDR3 reads TGCGCCAGCAGCCAAGGGGGACAGATCCAAGAGACCCAGTACTTC. Protein product: CASSQGGQIQETQYF.

There are a few counts of this clone. The CDR3 nucleotides are TGTGCCTGGAGTGTGGACGAGGGAGCAGAGACCCAGTACTTC. Its protein is CAWSVDEGAETQYF. The chain couples TRBV30 to TRBJ2-5, with D possibly TRBD2 on 5 matching bases. The germline V gene has CDR1 GTSNPN and CDR2 SVGIG (reference sequence). The CDR3 is made up of 14 amino acids. V was cut by 0 bases and J by 4 bases, with 12 bases left in between.

This clone was seen more than once but under ten times. V is TRBV10-3 and J is TRBJ1-2, with TRBD1 identical over 8 bases. V shed 7 bases and J 6 bases; nucleotides not matched to a gene: 7. The CDR3 sequence is 13 residues long. Germline V lookup: CDR1 ENHRY, CDR2 SYGVKD. The CDR3 sequence: CAITATGGHGYTF. DNA for the CDR3: TGTGCCATCACCGCTACAGGGGGGCATGGCTACACCTTC.

The table lists this clone with a few counts. V is TRBV5-4 and J is TRBJ1-4; maybe TRBD1 (5 bases). The V and J ends lost 0 bases and 5 bases respectively, with 14 bases between them. The CDR3 runs 16 residues. Germline V lookup: CDR1 SGHNT, CDR2 YYREEE (reference sequence). This chain's CDR3 is CASSLDRGTGNEKLFF. CDR3 coding DNA: TGTGCCAGCAGCTTGGATCGGGGAACAGGCAATGAAAAACTGTTTTTT.

This clone came up a few times. This sequence joins TRBV23-1 and TRBJ2-7, with a tentative D call TRBD1 (6 bases). TRBV23-1 qualifies as an ORF whose function is uncertain. This CDR3 region has 16 residues. The V end lost 0 bases, the J end lost 5 bases, and 17 bases lay between the germline ends. The CDR3 protein is CASSQSSRGKENEQYF. Here the CDR3 DNA reads TGCGCCAGCAGTCAATCTAGTAGGGGGAAAGAGAACGAGCAGTACTTC.

The chain couples TRBV19 to TRBJ2-3, with D uncertain. Germline CDR1 is LNHDA and CDR2 is SQIVND (reference sequence). This CDR3 is 14 amino acids long. Trimming stripped 3 bases from V and 2 bases from J, with 9 bases between. CDR3: CASSIATATDTQYF. CDR3 coding DNA: TGTGCCAGTAGTATCGCTACAGCCACAGATACGCAGTATTTT.

This rearrangement joins TRBV9 to TRBJ1-5, with D possibly matching TRBD1 (5 bases). The germline V gene has CDR1 SGDLS and CDR2 YYNGEE. This CDR3 has 16 residues. Trimming stripped 0 bases from V and 0 bases from J, with 10 bases between. CDR3 sequence (DNA): TGTGCCAGCAGCGTAGATGGGGGAACTAGCAATCAGCCCCAGCATTTT. Its translation: CASSVDGGTSNQPQHF. Full variable domain (remainder filled in from reference TRBV9 and TRBJ1-5): DSGVTQTPKHLITATGQRVTLRCSPRSGDLSVYWYQQSLDQGLQFLIQYYNGEERAKGNILERFSAQQFPDLHSELNLSSLELGDSALYFCASSVDGGTSNQPQHFGDGTRLSIL.

The table lists this clone with a few counts. The chain uses TRBV30 and TRBJ1-1; D is unclear. Germline-derived CDR1 and CDR2 are GTSNPN and SVGIG (reference sequence). Trimming stripped 5 bases from V and 1 base from J, with 8 bases between. This CDR3 has 12 residues. The CDR3 DNA sequence: TGTGCCTGGGGACGGAGGAACACTGAAGCTTTCTTT. Its translation is CAWGRRNTEAFF.